This T cell receptor (beta chain) derives from a study of cytomegalovirus exposure and HLA in healthy donors. Study details: Among the 300 to 450 genotyped donors, over 70% were placed in the Caucasian-associated ancestry cluster.

Whole-study results and caveats: No immune exposure information besides CMV serostatus was available. Cytomegalovirus status was reportedly diagnosed by the classifier with high sensitivity and specificity.

A remark on this clone: Its antigen is not identified.

The CDR3 consists of 15 residues. CDR1 MNHNS and CDR2 SASEGT come from the germline V gene. V lost 6 bases, J lost 1 base, and 15 bases lay in between. The PCR employed 60 Vbeta primers together with 13 Jbeta primers. Generated by immunoSEQ multiplex PCR, the TCRdb table keeps only in-frame clones and is missing some. The sample gives roughly 190,000 clones, 60% to 85% of which show up once; around 1% is in the top ten. This rearrangement joins TRBV6-1 to TRBJ1-1; D is possibly TRBD1 (6 bases). This clonotype originated in a middle-aged woman in good health and CMV-seronegative. Sequenced material: PBMCs. CDR3: CASRPRGGGNTEAFF. The CDR3 DNA reads TGTGCCAGCAGACCCAGGGGAGGGGGGAACACTGAAGCTTTCTTT.